This T cell receptor (beta chain) emerged from a study of T cells in localized non-small cell lung cancer. Assay: immunoSEQ multiplex PCR; the TCRdb copy retains only in-frame clones and omits some. Among some 38,000 clones, about nine tenths were seen once, and the ten largest hold about 5.6%. The sequence was obtained from a male donor older than 55 with stage II lung adenocarcinoma. The source material was peripheral blood mononuclear cells, sampled before any cancer treatment.

The CDR3 sequence is CASSLTTEQPQHF. The CDR3 coding sequence is TGTGCCAGCAGCCTTACGACAGAGCAGCCCCAGCATTTT. The chain links TRBV14 to TRBJ1-5; D possibly corresponds to TRBD1 (5 bases). The CDR3 spans 13 residues. V was cut by 4 bases and J by 7 bases, with 11 bases left in between. Germline V CDR1 and CDR2: SGHDN, FVKESK.